Listed here are 28 T cell receptor beta chains from one sample, sequenced in a study of shared clonotypes between healthy human individuals. Libraries were prepared by immunoSEQ multiplex PCR; TCRdb keeps only in-frame clonotypes and omits some of them. Found here are 980,000 or so clones, about 80% of them singletons; the top ten hold about 1.5%. Sequencing used memory CD4+ T cells sorted from blood. Subset in this sample: CD45RA-negative fraction. The receptors shown here come from a man aged 18 to 29 in good health.

This clone was seen more than once but under ten times. The J gene is TRBJ1-1, the V gene TRBV19; D call uncertain. Deletions cut 3 bases from V and 0 bases from J, with 11 bases between. Germline V lookup: CDR1 LNHDA, CDR2 SQIVND (reference sequence). This CDR3 has 15 residues. The CDR3 DNA is TGTGCCAGTAGTATTGCACCGGGCCTGAACACTGAAGCTTTCTTT. This encodes CASSIAPGLNTEAFF.

This chain links TRBV11-3 with TRBJ2-3; D is uncertain. Germline V gene data show CDR1 as SGHNT and CDR2 as YENEEA. Trimming left V 4 bases short and J 6 bases short, with 14 bases between. This CDR3 is 14 amino acids long. The CDR3 sequence: CASSSRDQSDTQYF. The CDR3 DNA follows: TGTGCCAGCAGCTCTAGGGATCAGTCGGATACGCAGTATTTT.

A few counts support this clone. V gene TRBV2 combines with J gene TRBJ2-5; D is perhaps TRBD2 (6 bases). The closer fit of TRBJ2-7 to the DNA end suggests the J call may be wrong. The CDR3 sequence is 15 residues long. Germline CDR1 reads SNHLY; CDR2 reads FYNNEI. The CDR3: CASSPMLARGYEQYF. CDR3 sequence (DNA): TGTGCCAGCAGCCCGATGCTAGCTCGGGGGTACGAGCAGTACTTC.

The chain employs TRBV5-1 and TRBJ2-5; 9 bases are a match to TRBD2. CDR1 is SGHRS, CDR2 YFSETQ, per germline. V lost 3 bases and J lost 5; bases outside the gene matches: 14. The CDR3 has 17 amino acids. The CDR3 loop is CASSSPPLAGEGETQYF. In nucleotides, the CDR3 is TGCGCCAGCAGCTCCCCCCCCTTAGCGGGAGAGGGCGAGACCCAGTACTTC.

The chain combines TRBV7-9 with TRBJ2-6; D may correspond to TRBD1 or TRBD2 (7 bases each). Germline CDR1 SEHNR, CDR2 FQNEAQ (reference sequence). Trimming removed 5 bases from V and 2 bases from J, with 13 bases in between. This CDR3 region has 16 residues. The CDR3 DNA reads TGTGCCAGCAGCAGACAGGGAGGGACTGGGGCCAACGTCCTGACTTTC. It encodes CASSRQGGTGANVLTF. The full variable domain, its missing parts supplied by reference TRBV7-9 and TRBJ2-6, is DTGVSQNPRHKITKRGQNVTFRCDPISEHNRLYWYRQTLGQGPEFLTYFQNEAQLEKSRLLSDRFSAERPKGSFSTLEIQRTEQGDSAMYLCASSRQGGTGANVLTFGAGSRLTVL.

CDR3 sequence: CASSLGRARTDTQYF. CDR3 DNA sequence: TGTGCCAGCAGCTTAGGCAGGGCGCGCACAGATACGCAGTATTTT. The V gene is TRBV7-2, the J gene TRBJ2-3, with D perhaps TRBD1 (5 bases). Germline CDR1 and CDR2: SGHTA and FQGNSA. With 1 base removed from V and 1 base from J, the gap between germline ends came to 9 bases. This CDR3 spans 15 amino acids.

This chain joins TRBV5-1 and TRBJ1-2, with TRBD1 matching 7 bases. V trimming: 5 bases; J trimming: 0 bases; junction bases outside the gene matches: 13. The CDR3 length is 17 residues. CDR1 and CDR2 from the germline V gene are SGHRS and YFSETQ. This CDR3 reads CASRDSGTDPSNYGYTF. The DNA for the CDR3 is TGCGCCAGCAGAGACTCCGGGACAGACCCCTCTAACTATGGCTACACCTTC.

As concerns this clone: Within the sample, other DNA sequences also encode this same CDR3. The J gene is TRBJ1-2, the V gene TRBV4-1; 10 bases align to TRBD1. Germline-derived CDR1 and CDR2 are MGHRA and YSYEKL. The CDR3 contains 13 residues. V dropped 3 bases and J dropped 6; count of bases not matched to a gene: 1. The CDR3 is CASSQGTGDGYTF. CDR3 DNA sequence: TGCGCCAGCAGCCAGGGGACAGGGGATGGCTACACCTTC.

The chain is built from TRBV18 and TRBJ1-2, with D possibly being TRBD1 (6 bases). Trimming removed 6 bases at V and 6 bases at J, with 20 bases between. The CDR3 consists of 15 residues. The V gene's germline CDR1 is KGHSH and CDR2 LQKENI. DNA of the CDR3: TGTGCCAGCTCCCCGTCGGGGGGCGTTTCTGATGGCTACACCTTC. Protein sequence: CASSPSGGVSDGYTF.

The V call is TRBV15, the J call TRBJ2-1, with 7 positions matching TRBD2. The J segment lost 4 bases and the V segment lost 0 bases, leaving 0 bases of the junction unmatched. The length of the CDR3 is 14 residues. The germline gives CDR1 LNHNV, CDR2 YYDKDF (reference sequence). CDR3 sequence: CATSREAGYNEQFF. The CDR3 DNA reads as TGTGCCACCAGCAGAGAAGCGGGGTACAATGAGCAGTTCTTC.

This clone came up many times. The chain couples TRBV14 to TRBJ2-7; D unresolved. The CDR3 runs to 13 residues. CDR1 and CDR2 from the germline V gene are SGHDN and FVKESK. V was shortened by 5 bases and J by 0 bases, with 8 bases between the two germline ends. The CDR3 is CASSVQSSYEQYF. The CDR3 DNA sequence: TGTGCCAGCAGCGTACAGAGCTCCTACGAGCAGTACTTC.

This clone came up once. The chain employs TRBV10-2 and TRBJ1-2, with D unclear. This CDR3 has 13 residues. In germline, CDR1 is WSHSY, CDR2 SAAADI. V was cut by 6 bases and J by 4 bases, with 12 bases left in between. The CDR3 nucleotides are TGCGCCAGCAGGGGTGACGGAACCTATGGCTACACCTTC. This codes for CASRGDGTYGYTF.

The J gene is TRBJ1-5, the V gene TRBV28; D remains unclear. This CDR3 contains 15 residues. Trimming shortened V by 5 bases and J by 8 bases, and 19 bases separated the two germline ends. Germline V gives CDR1 MDHEN, CDR2 SYDVKM. The CDR3 nucleotides are TGTGCCAGCAGTCCCGGCGAAGCGGGGTCGAAGCCCCAGCATTTT. It encodes CASSPGEAGSKPQHF. Variable domain in full (rest from reference TRBV28 and TRBJ1-5): DVKVTQSSRYLVKRTGEKVFLECVQDMDHENMFWYRQDPGLGLRLIYFSYDVKMKEKGDIPEGYSVSREKKERFSLILESASTNQTSMYLCASSPGEAGSKPQHFGDGTRLSIL.

The chain uses TRBV5-4 and TRBJ2-5; D ambiguous. Between the trimmed V and J ends, which lost 2 bases and 5 bases, there was a span of 10 bases. This CDR3 contains 13 residues. Germline V gene data show CDR1 as SGHNT and CDR2 as YYREEE (reference sequence). In DNA form, the CDR3 reads TGTGCCAGCAGCTTTAAGGGAATCGAGACCCAGTACTTC. It specifies CASSFKGIETQYF. Full variable domain (outside the CDR3, taken from reference TRBV5-4 and TRBJ2-5): ETGVTQSPTHLIKTRGQQVTLRCSSQSGHNTVSWYQQALGQGPQFIFQYYREEENGRGNFPPRFSGLQFPNYSSELNVNALELDDSALYLCASSFKGIETQYFGPGTRLLVL.

V and J are TRBV5-6 and TRBJ2-7, with D tentatively TRBD1 (8 bases). This CDR3 comprises 14 residues. Germline loops: CDR1 SGHDT, CDR2 YYEEEE. Trimming shortened V by 3 bases and J by 3 bases, and 13 bases separated the two germline ends. The CDR3 bases are TGTGCCAGCAGCTGGACAGGGAGGGACTACGAGCAGTACTTC. This gives the protein CASSWTGRDYEQYF.

This clone was observed a single time. The CDR3 region has the DNA TGTGCCAGTAGTCCCCTAGCGGGAAACCACGAGCAGTACTTC. Translated, it gives CASSPLAGNHEQYF. The chain uses TRBV19 and TRBJ2-7; the match to TRBD2 covers 9 bases. CDR1 and CDR2 from the germline V gene are LNHDA and SQIVND (reference sequence). V lost 5 bases to trimming and J lost 5 bases; unmatched junction nucleotides: 7. The CDR3 sequence is 14 residues long.

The sample holds one count of this clone. Since a much larger clone is just one base distant, this may be a read error. Different DNA sequences within this sample yield the same CDR3. Here the CDR3 DNA reads TGTGCCAGCAGCCGGGACTACTCCTACGAGCAGTACTTC. This translates into CASSRDYSYEQYF. The V call is TRBV6-1, the J call TRBJ2-7, with 7 bases aligning to TRBD2. CDR1 is MNHNS and CDR2 is SASEGT in the germline V gene. The CDR3 length is 13 residues. V shed 6 bases and J 0 bases; nucleotides not matched to a gene: 2.

The J gene is TRBJ2-7, the V gene TRBV5-6; 7 bases agree with TRBD2. The V gene's germline CDR1 is SGHDT and CDR2 YYEEEE. This CDR3 region has 13 residues. Trimming at V came to 2 bases and at J to 6 bases, leaving 5 bases not matched to a gene. CDR3 sequence reads: CASSFAGVPEQYF. In DNA, the CDR3 is TGTGCCAGCAGCTTTGCGGGAGTACCCGAGCAGTACTTC. The full variable domain, with the rest looked up from reference TRBV5-6 and TRBJ2-7, is DAGVTQSPTHLIKTRGQQVTLRCSPKSGHDTVSWYQQALGQGPQFIFQYYEEEERQRGNFPDRFSGHQFPNYSSELNVNALLLGDSALYLCASSFAGVPEQYFGPGTRLTVT.

The chain couples TRBV28 to TRBJ1-2, with TRBD1 matching over 7 bases. CDR3 length equals 13 residues. The V and J ends lost 6 bases and 5 bases, in that order; junction bases with no gene match: 6. Germline V gene lookup returns CDR1 MDHEN and CDR2 SYDVKM. The CDR3 DNA follows: TGTGCCAGCAGAGGTGGGACAGCGTATGGCTACACCTTC. The encoded protein is CASRGGTAYGYTF.

This sequence joins TRBV2 and TRBJ1-6, with 9 bases lining up with TRBD1. The CDR3 loop spans 13 amino acids. The J segment lost 10 bases and the V segment lost 10 bases, leaving 8 bases of the junction unmatched. CDR1 is SNHLY and CDR2 is FYNNEI in the germline V gene. CDR3 in DNA: TGTGCCACCGAGACAGGGGGTGGGTCACCCCTCCACTTT. Translating it yields CATETGGGSPLHF.

The gene calls are TRBV5-1 and TRBJ2-5; D possibly matches TRBD1 or TRBD2 (5 bases each). Germline V gene data show CDR1 as SGHRS and CDR2 as YFSETQ. This CDR3 is built from 16 residues. V was clipped by 1 base and J by 2 bases, with 15 bases between them. The CDR3 DNA sequence: TGCGCCAGCAGCTTGACCGGGACCTCCCCACAAGAGACCCAGTACTTC. It translates to CASSLTGTSPQETQYF.

V gene TRBV5-1 combines with J gene TRBJ1-2, with D hard to call. The CDR3 has 12 amino acids. V was trimmed by 8 bases and J by 5 bases, leaving 13 bases between them. Germline V gives CDR1 SGHRS, CDR2 YFSETQ. The CDR3 reads CASSVGEYGYTF. In DNA form, the CDR3 reads TGCGCCAGTTCCGTGGGTGAATATGGCTACACCTTC.

With respect to this clone: In the same sample, other DNA sequences code for this CDR3. The chain has TRBV18 and TRBJ2-7; no reliable D call. There are 14 residues in the CDR3. With 0 bases removed from V and 2 bases from J, the gap between germline ends came to 8 bases. Germline V CDR1 and CDR2: KGHSH, LQKENI. The CDR3 protein is CASSPPRGTYEQYF. DNA for the CDR3: TGTGCCAGCTCACCACCGCGTGGAACCTACGAGCAGTACTTC.

Notes on this clone: One end of the junction is discordant with germline, which a read error may explain. The J gene is TRBJ1-2, the V gene TRBV15; D might be TRBD1 (5 bases). This CDR3 comprises 14 residues. Germline lookup yields CDR1 LNHNV and CDR2 YYDKDF (reference sequence). The CDR3 protein is CATSRDFVSGPFSF. Here the CDR3 DNA reads TGTGCCACCAGCAGAGATTTTGTTTCGGGACCCTTCTCCTTC.

The V call is TRBV2, the J call TRBJ1-6; TRBD1 might be the D (5 bases). V lost 5 bases and J 8 bases, leaving 7 bases between the germline ends. The length of the CDR3 is 12 residues. Germline lookup yields CDR1 SNHLY and CDR2 FYNNEI. Here the CDR3 reads CASSLGDSPLHF. The DNA for the CDR3 is TGTGCCAGCAGTCTGGGGGATTCACCCCTCCACTTT.

The genes are TRBV5-1 and TRBJ2-7, with 9 bases fitting TRBD1. Germline V lookup: CDR1 SGHRS, CDR2 YFSETQ. The V and J ends lost 4 bases and 5 bases, in that order; junction bases with no gene match: 7. The CDR3 length is 14 residues. The CDR3 loop reads CASSPGQGFNEQYF. DNA of the CDR3: TGCGCCAGCAGCCCGGGACAGGGTTTCAACGAGCAGTACTTC.

This rearrangement joins TRBV5-1 to TRBJ1-4; the D gene is possibly TRBD1 (5 bases). V lost 4 bases and J lost 0, with 10 bases in between. The CDR3 sequence is 15 residues long. The V gene's germline CDR1 is SGHRS and CDR2 YFSETQ. CDR3 in amino acids: CASSPGAATNEKLFF. The CDR3 coding sequence is TGCGCCAGCAGCCCTGGGGCAGCAACTAATGAAAAACTGTTTTTT.

A single count supports this clone. CDR3 DNA: TGTGCCAGTAGTAAGAGGACGGTACAGGAAACCGGGGAGCTGTTTTTT. Residues: CASSKRTVQETGELFF. The chain couples TRBV19 to TRBJ2-2; TRBD1 might be the D (5 bases). The length of the CDR3 is 16 residues. V shed 4 bases and J shed 5 bases, with 17 bases lying between them. Germline values: CDR1 LNHDA, CDR2 SQIVND (reference sequence).